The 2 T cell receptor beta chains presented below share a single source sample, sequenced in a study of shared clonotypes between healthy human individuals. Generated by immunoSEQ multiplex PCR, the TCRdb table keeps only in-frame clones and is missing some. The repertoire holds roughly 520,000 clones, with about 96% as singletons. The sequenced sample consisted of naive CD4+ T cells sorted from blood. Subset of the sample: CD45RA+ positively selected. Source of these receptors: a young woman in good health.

The CDR3 protein is CASSYADGPYEQYF. The CDR3 DNA follows: TGTGCCAGCAGTTACGCGGACGGACCCTACGAGCAGTACTTC. The rearrangement links TRBV6-6 to TRBJ2-7; D is undetermined. V was pared by 2 bases and J by 2 bases, with 10 bases between. The CDR3 runs 14 residues. From germline, CDR1 is MNHNY and CDR2 SVGAGI (reference sequence).

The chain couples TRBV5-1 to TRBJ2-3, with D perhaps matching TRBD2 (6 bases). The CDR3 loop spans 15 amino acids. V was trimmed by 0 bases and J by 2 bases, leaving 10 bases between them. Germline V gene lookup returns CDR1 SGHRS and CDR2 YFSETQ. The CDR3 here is CASSLGGGTTDTQYF. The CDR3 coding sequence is TGCGCCAGCAGCTTGGGGGGAGGCACCACAGATACGCAGTATTTT.